This section outlines one T cell receptor (beta chain) sequence together with its context. The entry originates in a study of blood T cell repertoires in COVID-19. Study-wide context: Sample material is recorded as cDNA or gDNA derived from T cells, B-cell-depleted T cells, or PBMCs.

The CDR3 runs to 14 residues. In germline, CDR1 is GTSNPN, CDR2 SVGIG (reference sequence). The repertoire was sequenced with immunoSEQ multiplex PCR; TCRdb's copy has only in-frame clones and lacks some. The top ten hold roughly 4.3% of the sample, which has some 300,000 clones, nearly 90% seen once. Participants, 18 to 89 years old, spanned about 26 US areas. Grouping used clinical history reported by participants in a survey and questionnaire. The sequence derives from a woman between 18 and 29 years old with acute COVID-19. Sequencing was performed on PBMCs or T cells enriched from blood (not recorded which). The chain uses TRBV30 and TRBJ1-2; perhaps TRBD1 as D (6 bases). The CDR3 sequence is CVSVAGQNNYGYTF. CDR3 nucleotide sequence: TGTGTCTCGGTGGCAGGACAGAATAACTATGGCTACACCTTC. Full variable domain (missing parts from reference TRBV30 and TRBJ1-2): SQTIHQWPATLVQPVGSPLSLECTVEGTSNPNLYWYRQAAGRGLQLLFYSVGIGQISSEVPQNLSASRPQDRQFILSSKKLLLSDSGFYLCVSVAGQNNYGYTFGSGTRLTVV.